What follows describes a single TCR beta chain. Across several immunoSEQ plates, the genomic DNA of each subset was split evenly. Original analysis: As immunoSEQ supplied junction-only sequences (without quality scores), filtering differed. Measured with immunoSEQ multiplex PCR; TCRdb has only the in-frame clones, and not every one. That table gives V, J and clone size, and the DNA gave D and trimming. The sample has 2 million or so clones, over 85% seen once. This sample is drawn from a study of shared clonotypes between healthy human individuals. Germline CDR1 reads MGHRA; CDR2 reads YSYEKL. J was trimmed by 5 bases and V by 0 bases; bases with no gene match: 7. The CDR3 has 16 residues. CD45RO-negative cells were positively selected for CCR7, leaving out terminally differentiated effector memory CD45RA+ cells. The donors were adults (healthy and HIV-negative) with no recent acute infections or vaccinations.

Sequenced material: naive CD8+ T cells sorted from blood. The clonotype comes from a man aged 18 to 30 in good health. The rearrangement links TRBV4-1 to TRBJ2-7; TRBD2 aligns across 10 bases. This CDR3 reads CASSQEPSGSAHEQYF. CDR3 coding DNA: TGCGCCAGCAGCCAAGAGCCTAGCGGGAGCGCTCACGAGCAGTACTTC.